A selection of T cell receptor beta chains follows, all from one sample in a study of response to subunit inactivated influenza vaccine. MiXCR, applied by TCRdb to the RT-PCR reads, yields one record per CDR3 protein. The sample lists a few hundred thousand distinct CDR3 sequences, about a fifth occurring once. The sample consisted of PBMCs from blood, taken 21 months after vaccination. The receptors here all came from a man aged 45 to 75 who received an inactivated influenza vaccine. Both conserved end residues are part of each CDR3. D genes are given only for firm matches. Clone size appears in some rows only: once, few, many, or a class for an expanded clone.

>few|TRBJ1-1|-|TRBV4-1
CASSQVWKKGTEAFF
TGCGCCAGCAGCCAAGTATGGAAAAAGGGGACTGAAGCTTTCTTT
>few|TRBJ2-1|TRBD2|TRBV9
CASSVALRGSGYNEQFF
TGTGCCAGCAGCGTAGCTTTGCGGGGGAGTGGCTACAATGAGCAGTTCTTC
>few|TRBJ1-1|-|TRBV29-1
CSVQREYTEAFF
TGCAGCGTCCAAAGGGAGTACACTGAAGCTTTCTTT
>-|TRBJ2-5|TRBD1|TRBV2
CASSDRDRGKTQYF
TGTGCCAGCAGTGATCGGGACAGGGGCAAGACCCAGTACTTC
>-|TRBJ2-7|-|TRBV19
CASSIRVSSYEQYF
TGTGCCAGTAGTATCCGCGTGAGCTCCTACGAGCAGTACTTC
>few|TRBJ1-2|TRBD1|TRBV6-1
CASRRDSEGYGYTF
TGTGCCAGCAGACGGGACAGTGAAGGGTATGGCTACACCTTC
>few|TRBJ2-7|TRBD1|TRBV11-2
CASSAYRGQLGEQYF
TGTGCCAGCAGCGCGTACAGGGGGCAATTGGGAGAGCAGTACTTC
>-|TRBJ2-1|-|TRBV7-9
CASSLFGGGGYNEQFF
TGTGCCAGCAGCTTATTTGGCGGCGGTGGTTACAATGAGCAGTTCTTC
>-|TRBJ2-1|-|TRBV7-9
CASSLDASVYNEQFF
TGTGCCAGCAGCTTAGACGCTAGCGTTTACAATGAGCAGTTCTTC
>few|TRBJ2-7|TRBD1|TRBV5-1
CASSLNAGTGGNEQYF
TGCGCCAGCAGCTTGAATGCCGGGACAGGGGGCAACGAGCAGTACTTC
>few|TRBJ2-1|-|TRBV12-3/TRBV12-4
CASTGEITYNEQFF
TGTGCCAGCACAGGGGAAATCACCTACAATGAGCAGTTCTTC
>many|TRBJ2-6|TRBD1|TRBV15
CATSRETGVTGANVLTF
TGTGCCACCAGCAGAGAAACAGGGGTTACTGGGGCCAACGTCCTGACTTTC
>-|TRBJ1-2|-|TRBV7-2
CASSLPNRDSYGYTF
TGTGCCAGCAGCTTACCCAACAGGGATTCCTATGGCTACACCTTC
>few|TRBJ2-1|-|TRBV4-3
CASSQDGDDERFF
TGCGCCAGCAGCCAAGATGGGGATGATGAACGGTTCTTC
>few|TRBJ2-7|-|TRBV7-3
CASSLNRAGRYEQYF
TGTGCCAGCAGCTTAAACAGGGCAGGGCGCTACGAGCAGTACTTC
>-|TRBJ1-4|TRBD1|TRBV29-1
CSVEARDRGSEKLFF
TGCAGCGTTGAAGCGCGAGACAGGGGGAGTGAAAAACTGTTTTTT
>few|TRBJ2-1|-|TRBV7-6
CASSLGWRNEQFF
TGTGCCAGCAGCTTAGGCTGGCGCAATGAGCAGTTCTTC
>-|TRBJ2-7|TRBD1|TRBV5-1
CASRDSRKSTYEQYF
TGCGCCAGCCGGGACAGCAGGAAAAGTACCTACGAGCAGTACTTC
>-|TRBJ2-4|-|TRBV6-1
CASRRGPTDFTYF
TGTGCCAGCAGGAGGGGTCCGACGGATTTTACGTACTTC
>few|TRBJ2-2|TRBD1|TRBV12-3/TRBV12-4
CASRGDRERSTGELFF
TGTGCCAGCCGCGGGGACAGGGAGAGGAGCACCGGGGAGCTGTTTTTT
>few|TRBJ1-6|-|TRBV2
CASSVRGRGNSPLHF
TGTGCCAGCAGTGTGCGGGGGAGGGGAAATTCACCCCTCCACTTT
>few|TRBJ1-4|-|TRBV7-2
CASSIGGGEKLFF
TGTGCCAGCAGTATCGGGGGAGGGGAAAAACTGTTTTTT